Shown below are 25 T cell receptor beta chains from a single sample sequenced in a study of identifying expanded T cells in peripheral blood. Sequencing was performed with immunoSEQ multiplex PCR; in TCRdb, only in-frame clones are kept and a portion is missing. The data hold some 130,000 clones, with 70% to 90% observed a single time. Sample: blood. Receptor source: a person between 18 and 69 years old in good health.

The chain employs TRBV5-6 and TRBJ1-5, with D perhaps TRBD1 (5 bases). CDR1 and CDR2 from the germline V gene are SGHDT and YYEEEE. V shed 1 base and J shed 1 base, with 9 bases lying between them. This CDR3 is built from 15 residues. CDR3 nucleotides: TGTGCCAGCAGCTTGCTAGGGGTGAGCAATCAGCCCCAGCATTTT. Encoded protein: CASSLLGVSNQPQHF.

This chain connects TRBV10-1 to TRBJ2-7, with D possibly being TRBD2 (6 bases). Trimming left V 0 bases short and J 6 bases short, with 9 bases between. Germline CDR1 reads WNHNN; CDR2 reads SYGVQD (reference sequence). CDR3 length: 13 residues. The CDR3, as DNA: TGCGCCAGCAGTGAGTCACCCGGGGGCGAGCAGTACTTC. As protein: CASSESPGGEQYF.

This clone was recorded many times. The CDR3 is CASSFFGGGYYNEQFF. The CDR3 coding sequence is TGTGCCAGCAGCTTCTTCGGCGGGGGGTACTACAATGAGCAGTTCTTC. The V and J genes are TRBV11-3 and TRBJ2-1, with TRBD2 matching 8 bases. V was pared by 3 bases and J by 3 bases, with 7 bases of the junction left unmatched. Germline V gene data show CDR1 as SGHNT and CDR2 as YENEEA. This CDR3 contains 16 residues.

The rearrangement links TRBV18 to TRBJ1-1; TRBD1 matches 7 bases. V lost 0 bases and J lost 9; bases outside the gene matches: 7. The germline CDR1 and CDR2 sequences are KGHSH and LQKENI. This CDR3 comprises 14 residues. The chain's CDR3 is CASSPPPGDRQAFF. The CDR3 nucleotides read TGTGCCAGCTCACCACCCCCGGGGGACAGACAAGCTTTCTTT.

The V call is TRBV5-1, the J call TRBJ1-2; maybe TRBD1 (5 bases). Germline V gene data show CDR1 as SGHRS and CDR2 as YFSETQ. The CDR3 has 14 amino acids. Between the trimmed V and J ends, which lost 4 bases and 6 bases, there was a span of 16 bases. The CDR3 coding sequence is TGCGCCAGCAGCATGCTGGAGGGGAGAAATGGCTACACCTTC. The encoded protein is CASSMLEGRNGYTF.

The V call is TRBV9, the J call TRBJ2-1; 8 bases are shared with TRBD1. This CDR3 has 14 amino acids. CDR1 is SGDLS and CDR2 is YYNGEE in the germline V gene. The trim removed 2 bases at V and 9 bases at J, leaving 7 bases unmatched. The CDR3 is CASSVSSGGSEQFF. The CDR3 DNA reads TGTGCCAGCAGCGTCTCCTCAGGGGGCAGTGAGCAGTTCTTC.

This clone appeared once. Mismatch with germline at one junction end may stem from a read error. The V call is TRBV6-5, the J call TRBJ2-5, with a weak D call TRBD1 (6 bases). CDR3 length: 14 amino acids. Germline V gene data show CDR1 as MNHEY and CDR2 as SVGAGI. The DNA for the CDR3 is TGTGCCAGCAGTTACCGGGACACCCGAGAGGCCCAGTACTTC. Translation: CASSYRDTREAQYF.

The chain has TRBV5-6 and TRBJ2-7; possibly TRBD2 for D (5 bases). V lost 2 bases and J lost 1, with 10 bases in between. The CDR3 is made up of 14 amino acids. Germline assignment: CDR1 SGHDT and CDR2 YYEEEE. The CDR3 region has the DNA TGTGCCAGCAGCTTCCGGGAAGGGTCCTACGAGCAGTACTTC. Translating gives CASSFREGSYEQYF.

On this clone itself: Other DNA sequences in this sample translate to the same CDR3. The J gene is TRBJ2-5, the V gene TRBV5-1; TRBD2 aligns across 8 bases. In germline, CDR1 is SGHRS, CDR2 YFSETQ. V lost 1 base and J lost 2; bases outside the gene matches: 1. This CDR3 region has 14 residues. In nucleotides, the CDR3 is TGCGCCAGCAGCTTGTCGGGGGGGCAAGAGACCCAGTACTTC. This sequence encodes CASSLSGGQETQYF.

V and J are TRBV2 and TRBJ2-7, with a tentative D call TRBD1 (6 bases). Germline assignment: CDR1 SNHLY and CDR2 FYNNEI. V was clipped by 6 bases and J by 3 bases, with 9 bases between them. The CDR3 contains 12 residues. The CDR3 loop is CASSGQLYEQYF. The CDR3 DNA reads as TGTGCCAGCAGCGGACAGCTCTACGAGCAGTACTTC.

V and J are TRBV2 and TRBJ2-6; the D call may be TRBD1 or TRBD2 (5 bases each). Germline V lookup: CDR1 SNHLY, CDR2 FYNNEI. The length of the CDR3 is 14 residues. Deletions cut 8 bases from V and 2 bases from J, with 10 bases between. The CDR3 nucleotides are TGTGCCAGCTCCAGGGAGACTGGGGCCAACGTCCTGACTTTC. Protein sequence: CASSRETGANVLTF. The whole variable domain, remainder taken from reference TRBV2 and TRBJ2-6, is EPEVTQTPSHQVTQMGQEVILRCVPISNHLYFYWYRQILGQKVEFLVSFYNNEISEKSEIFDDQFSVERPDGSNFTLKIRSTKLEDSAMYFCASSRETGANVLTFGAGSRLTVL.

With regard to this clone: One junction end does not reproduce the germline sequence, and a read error may be involved. V usage is TRBV18 and J usage is TRBJ2-1; perhaps TRBD2 as D (5 bases). CDR3 size: 14 residues. Looked up from germline, CDR1 is KGHSH and CDR2 is LQKENI. CDR3 loop: CASARETIYDEQFF. The CDR3 DNA sequence: TGTGCCAGCGCCCGTGAGACTATCTACGATGAGCAGTTCTTC.

The chain is built from TRBV10-3 and TRBJ1-5; 7 nucleotides line up with TRBD1. Germline V CDR1 and CDR2: ENHRY, SYGVKD. The V gene end was trimmed by 8 bases and the J gene end by 7 bases; junction bases not matched to a gene: 14. CDR3 length: 15 amino acids. CDR3 coding DNA: TGTGCCATCTCACCCGGGGGACAGAGGAACCAGCCCCAGCATTTT. Translation gives CAISPGGQRNQPQHF.

There are a few counts of this clone. This chain uses TRBV10-3 with TRBJ1-2; D uncertain. The CDR3 loop spans 12 amino acids. Trimming shortened V by 0 bases and J by 5 bases, and 4 bases separated the two germline ends. Germline V gives CDR1 ENHRY, CDR2 SYGVKD. CDR3 region: CAISESGYGYTF. CDR3 nucleotides: TGTGCCATCAGTGAGTCGGGTTATGGCTACACCTTC.

CDR3 in amino acids: CASCGFQSYEQYF. The DNA of the CDR3 is TGTGCCAGCTGTGGATTCCAATCCTACGAGCAGTACTTC. V gene TRBV25-1 combines with J gene TRBJ2-7, with D unclear. The V end lost 8 bases, the J end lost 1 base, and 12 bases lay between the germline ends. In germline, CDR1 is MGHDK, CDR2 SYGVNS. The CDR3 runs 13 residues.

J is TRBJ2-7 and V is TRBV27; 7 nucleotides line up with TRBD2. CDR1 MNHEY and CDR2 SMNVEV come from the germline V gene (reference sequence). Trimming took 6 bases from V and 2 from J; bases not matched to a gene: 13. The CDR3 runs to 16 residues. The CDR3 nucleotides read TGTGCCAGCAGCTTTGCGGGCCTAGCGGCCCCCTACGAGCAGTACTTC. Its translation: CASSFAGLAAPYEQYF.

The V call is TRBV11-3, the J call TRBJ1-1; no clear D. This CDR3 is built from 13 residues. The germline V gene has CDR1 SGHNT and CDR2 YENEEA. Trimming left V 4 bases short and J 1 base short, with 7 bases between. This chain's CDR3 is CASSSHGNTEAFF. The CDR3 coding sequence is TGTGCCAGCAGCTCACACGGGAACACTGAAGCTTTCTTT.

The chain uses TRBV7-9 and TRBJ1-5, with D unresolved. The V and J ends lost 5 bases and 9 bases respectively, with 14 bases between them. The V gene's germline CDR1 is SEHNR and CDR2 FQNEAQ (reference sequence). There are 13 residues in the CDR3. The CDR3 DNA reads TGTGCCAGCAGCCCCTCCGCCCGTGTGCCCCAGCATTTT. Protein product: CASSPSARVPQHF.

CDR3 protein: CASSFTPPAYNEQFF. For the CDR3, the DNA is TGTGCCAGCAGCTTCACTCCCCCAGCCTACAATGAGCAGTTCTTC. The J gene is TRBJ2-1, the V gene TRBV7-2, with D hard to call. The CDR3 length is 15 residues. The germline V and J ends were trimmed by 3 bases and 2 bases, with 11 bases remaining between them. Germline CDR1 and CDR2: SGHTA and FQGNSA.

J is TRBJ2-6 and V is TRBV19; D is ambiguous. Germline lookup yields CDR1 LNHDA and CDR2 SQIVND (reference sequence). V dropped 5 bases and J dropped 0 bases, with 8 bases sitting between them. The CDR3 contains 15 residues. The CDR3 nucleotides are TGTGCCAGTAGTTTTATGCTCTCTGGGGCCAACGTCCTGACTTTC. Its translation is CASSFMLSGANVLTF.

This sequence joins TRBV5-1 and TRBJ2-7; D is uncertain. The V gene's germline CDR1 is SGHRS and CDR2 YFSETQ. The CDR3 spans 11 residues. Trimming cost V 0 bases and J 4 bases, with 2 bases left between them. The CDR3, as DNA: TGCGCCAGCAGCTTGGAGTACGAGCAGTACTTC. It codes for CASSLEYEQYF.

J is TRBJ2-5 and V is TRBV5-6, with 8 bases lining up with TRBD2. The germline V gene encodes CDR1 SGHDT and CDR2 YYEEEE. This CDR3 spans 17 amino acids. The V and J ends lost 3 bases and 5 bases, in that order; junction bases with no gene match: 15. The DNA of the CDR3 is TGTGCCAGCAGCTCGACCATTTCGGGACTAGTGGACGAGACCCAGTACTTC. Translation gives CASSSTISGLVDETQYF.

This chain links TRBV6-1 with TRBJ1-2, with TRBD1 as a possible D gene (5 bases). The CDR3 is 17 amino acids. The germline V gene encodes CDR1 MNHNS and CDR2 SASEGT. V gave up 3 bases and J gave up 0 bases, with 17 bases separating them. Written as DNA, the CDR3 is TGTGCCAGCAGTGATTTAGGATGGGGGGGGTCTAACTATGGCTACACCTTC. Translation: CASSDLGWGGSNYGYTF.

This chain joins TRBV5-1 and TRBJ2-5; perhaps TRBD2 as D (5 bases). CDR1 is SGHRS and CDR2 is YFSETQ in the germline V gene. V was clipped by 1 base and J by 5 bases, with 15 bases between them. The CDR3 covers 15 residues. CDR3 protein: CASSLLGMGGETQYF. CDR3 bases: TGCGCCAGCAGCTTGCTGGGGATGGGCGGGGAGACCCAGTACTTC.

By share of the sample, this clone is medium-sized. The J gene is TRBJ2-1, the V gene TRBV29-1; D uncertain. V was trimmed by 6 bases and J by 6 bases, leaving 21 bases between them. This CDR3 contains 15 residues. Germline CDR1 is SQVTM and CDR2 is ANQGSEA. In DNA form, the CDR3 reads TGCAGCGTCGCCCCACTCGATCGCTGGGGCAATGAGCAGTTCTTC. Translating it yields CSVAPLDRWGNEQFF.